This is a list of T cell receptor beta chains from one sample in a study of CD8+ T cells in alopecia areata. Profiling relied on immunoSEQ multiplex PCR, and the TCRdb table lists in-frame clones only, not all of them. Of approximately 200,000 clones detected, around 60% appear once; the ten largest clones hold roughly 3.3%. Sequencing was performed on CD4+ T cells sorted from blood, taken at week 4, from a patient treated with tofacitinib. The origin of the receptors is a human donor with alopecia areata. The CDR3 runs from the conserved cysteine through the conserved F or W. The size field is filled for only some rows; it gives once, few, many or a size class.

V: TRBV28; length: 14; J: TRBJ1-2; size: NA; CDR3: CASRPPTGREGYTF
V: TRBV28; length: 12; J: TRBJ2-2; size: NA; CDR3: CASSPGARELFF
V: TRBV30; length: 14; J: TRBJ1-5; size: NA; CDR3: CAWSRGAGNQPQHF
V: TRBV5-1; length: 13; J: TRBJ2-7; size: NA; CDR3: CASSREGISEQYF
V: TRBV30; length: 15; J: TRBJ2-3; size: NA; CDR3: CAWRGIAGTTDTQYF
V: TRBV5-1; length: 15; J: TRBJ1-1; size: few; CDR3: CASSLGQGVNTEAFF
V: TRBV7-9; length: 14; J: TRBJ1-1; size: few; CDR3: CASSEQGANTEAFF
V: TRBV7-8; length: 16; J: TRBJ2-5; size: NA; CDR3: CASSLAFGTTQETQYF
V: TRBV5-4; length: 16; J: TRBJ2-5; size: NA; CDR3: CASSDGARGWQETQYF
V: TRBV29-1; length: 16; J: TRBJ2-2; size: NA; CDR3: CSVGGTSGANTGELFF
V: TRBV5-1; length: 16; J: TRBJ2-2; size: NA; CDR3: CASSLGQGWNTGELFF
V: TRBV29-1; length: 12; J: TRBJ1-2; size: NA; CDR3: CSAVPGNYGYTF
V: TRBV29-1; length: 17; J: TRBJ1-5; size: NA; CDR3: CSVALAVGSGPNQPQHF
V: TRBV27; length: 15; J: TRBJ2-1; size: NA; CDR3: CASSLAGASYNEQFF
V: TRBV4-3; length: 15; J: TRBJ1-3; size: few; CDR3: CASSQEPRTGNTIYF
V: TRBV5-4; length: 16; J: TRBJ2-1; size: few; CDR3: CASSIGGEGAGYEQFF
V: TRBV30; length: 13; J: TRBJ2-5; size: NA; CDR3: CAWSVTVAETQYF
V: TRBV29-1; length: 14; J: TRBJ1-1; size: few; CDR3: CSVEGHFMNTEAFF
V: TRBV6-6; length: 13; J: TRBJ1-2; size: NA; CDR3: CASSPRGEDGYTF
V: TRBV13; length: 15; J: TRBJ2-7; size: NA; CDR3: CASSPRLAGAYEQYF
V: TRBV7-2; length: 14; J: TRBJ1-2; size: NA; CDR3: CASSKTTGPYGYTF
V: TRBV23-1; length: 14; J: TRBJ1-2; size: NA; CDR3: CASSRPARTNGYTF
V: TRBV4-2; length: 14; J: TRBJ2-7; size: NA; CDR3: CASSQLITGGEQYF
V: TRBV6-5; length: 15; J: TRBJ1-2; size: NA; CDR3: CASRAGPADGTGYTF
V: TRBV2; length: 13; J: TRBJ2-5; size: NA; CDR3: CATSGQGRETQYF
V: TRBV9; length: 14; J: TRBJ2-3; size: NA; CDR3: CASSDGGMKVTQYF
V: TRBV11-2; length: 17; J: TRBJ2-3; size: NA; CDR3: CASSLDPLAGGADTQYF
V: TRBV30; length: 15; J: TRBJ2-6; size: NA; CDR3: CAWSIEGSGANVLTF
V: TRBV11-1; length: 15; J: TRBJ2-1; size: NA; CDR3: CASSSGLAAYNEQFF
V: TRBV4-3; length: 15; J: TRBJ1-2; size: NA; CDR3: CASSQSLREGYGYTF
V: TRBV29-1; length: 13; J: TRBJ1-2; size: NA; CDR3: CSVDLRTGRGYTF
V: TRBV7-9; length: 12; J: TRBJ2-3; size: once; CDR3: CASGRDTDTQYF
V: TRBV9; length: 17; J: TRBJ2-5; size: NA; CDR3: CASSVGVAGAAQETQYF
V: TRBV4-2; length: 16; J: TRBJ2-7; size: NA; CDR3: CASSQGTGQGFYEQYF
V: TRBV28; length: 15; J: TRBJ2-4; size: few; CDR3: CASSGGGLAKNIQYF
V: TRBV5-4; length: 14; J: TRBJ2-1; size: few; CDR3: CASSLPGPYNEQFF
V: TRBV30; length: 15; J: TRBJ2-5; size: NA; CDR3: CAWREKQGFVETQYF
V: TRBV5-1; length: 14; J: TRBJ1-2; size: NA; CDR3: CASSSNRETYGYTF
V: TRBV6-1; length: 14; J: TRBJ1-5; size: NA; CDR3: CASSFSRIHQPQHF
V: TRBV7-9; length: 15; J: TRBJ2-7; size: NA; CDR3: CASSPATGVIYEQYF
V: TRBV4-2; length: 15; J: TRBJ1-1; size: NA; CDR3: CASSQSPGANTEAFF
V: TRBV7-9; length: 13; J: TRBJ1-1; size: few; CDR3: CASSLEDNTEAFF
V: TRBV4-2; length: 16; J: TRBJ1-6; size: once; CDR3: CASSPEDPNHNSPLHF
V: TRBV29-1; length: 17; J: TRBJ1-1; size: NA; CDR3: CSVDGDKLQGGDTEAFF
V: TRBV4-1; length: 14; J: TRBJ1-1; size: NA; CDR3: CASSRGPLNTEAFF
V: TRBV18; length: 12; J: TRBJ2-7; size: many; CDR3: CASSALLYEQYF
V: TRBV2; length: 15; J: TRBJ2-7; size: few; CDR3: CASSLSGQGSNEQYF
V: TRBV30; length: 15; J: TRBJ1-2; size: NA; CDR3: CAWSPSPGGHGGYTF
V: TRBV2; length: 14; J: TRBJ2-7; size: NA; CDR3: CASSDSVGGYEQYF
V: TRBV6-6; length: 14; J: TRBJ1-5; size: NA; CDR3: CASSPLQGNQPQHF
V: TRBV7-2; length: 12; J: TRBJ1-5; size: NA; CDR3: CASSLDLEPQHF
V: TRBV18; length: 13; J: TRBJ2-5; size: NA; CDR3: CANSMGLEETQYF
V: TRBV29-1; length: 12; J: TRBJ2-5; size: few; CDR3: CSAGLVQETQYF